The source of this T cell receptor (beta chain) is a study of Ad26.COV2.S vaccination and SARS-CoV-2 variants. CDR1 and CDR2 from the germline V gene are MNHNY and SVGAGI (reference sequence). This CDR3 is built from 22 residues. After removal of 6 bases from V and 5 bases from J, the junction contained 30 bases not matched to a gene. The protocol was immunoSEQ multiplex PCR, while the TCRdb copy is restricted to in-frame clones and leaves out a portion. Among nearly 95,000 clones listed, 82% were seen once. Sequences were derived from peripheral blood, sampled after recovery from COVID-19. This sequence originates from a human donor who had recovered from COVID-19. The chain links TRBV6-6 to TRBJ1-2; 10 bases agree with TRBD1. The CDR3 DNA reads TGTGCCAGCAGCTACCGCGTCCCGGGACAGGGGATGGGTTATCTGGGAAGGTATGGCTACACCTTC. Amino acids: CASSYRVPGQGMGYLGRYGYTF.